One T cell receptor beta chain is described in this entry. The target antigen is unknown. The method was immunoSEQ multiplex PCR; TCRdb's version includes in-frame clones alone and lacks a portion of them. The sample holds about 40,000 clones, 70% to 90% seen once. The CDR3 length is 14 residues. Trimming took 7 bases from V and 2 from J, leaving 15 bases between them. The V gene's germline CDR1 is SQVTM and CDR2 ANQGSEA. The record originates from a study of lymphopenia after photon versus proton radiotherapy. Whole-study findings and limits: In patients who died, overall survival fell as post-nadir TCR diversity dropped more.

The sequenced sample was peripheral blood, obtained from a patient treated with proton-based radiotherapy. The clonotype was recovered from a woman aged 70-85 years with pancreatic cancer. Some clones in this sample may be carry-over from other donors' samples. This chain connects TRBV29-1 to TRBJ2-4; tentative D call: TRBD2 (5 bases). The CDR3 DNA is TGCAGCGCCCAAGGCGTAGCGCCCAAAAACATTCAGTACTTC. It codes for CSAQGVAPKNIQYF.